The entry below describes one TCR beta chain. Its antigen is undetermined. This CDR3 has 17 residues. Trimming cost V 2 bases and J 1 base; bases outside gene matches: 8. The germline V gene encodes CDR1 KGHSH and CDR2 LQKENI. Second-dose groups at about 4 or about 12 weeks were pooled. The table came from immunoSEQ multiplex PCR; TCRdb's copy has only in-frame clones and leaves some out. The sample consists of 110,000 to 150,000 clones, about nine tenths of them appearing once. This entry is derived from a study of T cell responses to AZD1222 COVID-19 vaccine. Study-wide findings and caveats: Dominant CD4 TCR responses targeted spike regions 160-218 and 743-854. Just six AZD1222 recipients were seropositive at baseline. Clonal diversity may have been underestimated, and the donors were mostly white British, with more females than males.

This clonotype originated in an adult who received the AZD1222 COVID-19 vaccine. The chain joins TRBV18 to TRBJ2-5, with TRBD2 identical over 9 bases. The source material was peripheral blood, sampled 28 days after the second AZD1222 dose. The CDR3 reads CASSPAIASGIQETQYF. The CDR3 DNA sequence: TGTGCCAGCTCACCAGCGATCGCTAGCGGGATCCAAGAGACCCAGTACTTC.